This T cell receptor (beta chain) comes out of a study of glioma-infiltrating T cells. This clonotype was detected a few times. Amplification of TCR alpha and beta CDR3 regions from RNA used iRepertoire nested multiplex PCR. TCRdb re-called the multiplex PCR reads through MiXCR, storing one row per CDR3 protein. This sample has more than 350,000 distinct CDR3 sequences, with around 45% found just once. Per germline, CDR1 SQVTM and CDR2 ANQGSEA. J gave up 5 bases and V 4 bases, and 6 bases lay outside the gene matches. This CDR3 spans 13 amino acids. The sequence came from a human donor with low-grade glioma or glioblastoma, undergoing nonglioma brain surgery, or in good health (not recorded which). Sequenced sample: glioma tissue, nonneoplastic brain tissue, or PBMCs (not recorded which). V and J are TRBV29-1 and TRBJ2-7; 9 bases are a match to TRBD2. The CDR3 sequence is CSVAGTSSNEQYF. CDR3 DNA sequence: TGCAGCGTTGCTGGGACTAGCTCAAACGAGCAGTACTTC.